A selection of T cell receptor beta chains follows, all from one sample in a study of regulatory T cells in long-lasting Graves disease. TCRdb re-called the multiplex PCR reads with MiXCR, one entry per CDR3 protein. Of hundreds of thousands of distinct CDR3 sequences in the sample, roughly 17% were seen once. These same records also appear under a second study, on T cells in Graves' hyperthyroidism and ophthalmopathy.

Sequenced material: peripheral blood mononuclear cells (PBMCs), taken at new diagnosis, from a patient treated with antithyroid drugs. All receptors come from a man between 40 and 49 years old with Graves disease. Both conserved end residues are part of each CDR3. Each record gives: CDR3 DNA, CDR3 protein, V gene, J gene, clone size, D gene. The D gene is left open where the match is weak. Clone size is shown for a subset of rows, as once, few, many or a class of expanded clone.

TGTGCCAGCAAAGGCGATTTAGCCAAAAACATTCAGTACTTC,CASKGDLAKNIQYF,TRBV2,TRBJ2-4,NA,NA
TGTGCCAGCAGCTTAGCGCTCCGGGGAGGGGATAGCAATCAGCCCCAGCATTTT,CASSLALRGGDSNQPQHF,TRBV7-2,TRBJ1-5,many,NA
TGCGCCAGCAGGGAAGCAGGGGAACAAGAGACCCAGTACTTC,CASREAGEQETQYF,TRBV5-1,TRBJ2-5,few,NA
TGTGCCTGGAGCAAGGGACTAGCGGGTACTGTGCAGTTCTTC,CAWSKGLAGTVQFF,TRBV30,TRBJ2-1,many,TRBD2
TGCGCCAGCAGCGAGGACATCAATCAGCCCCAGCATTTT,CASSEDINQPQHF,TRBV5-1,TRBJ1-5,few,NA
TGTGCCAGCAGTTTTGAGGCTAACTATGGCTACACCTTC,CASSFEANYGYTF,TRBV27,TRBJ1-2,once,NA
TGTGCCAGCAGCTTGGCAATGTCAGGGCGCAATGAGCAGTTCTTC,CASSLAMSGRNEQFF,TRBV5-5,TRBJ2-1,NA,NA
TGCGCCAGCAGCCTGCTCGGTACAGGTTTTGAGCAGTACTTC,CASSLLGTGFEQYF,TRBV5-1,TRBJ2-7,NA,NA
TGCGCCAGCAGCTTCCTGGAGATTGGGAGCACTGAAGCTTTCTTT,CASSFLEIGSTEAFF,TRBV5-1,TRBJ1-1,few,NA
TGTGCCAGCAGCCAAGACAGGGCCTACGAGCAGTACTTC,CASSQDRAYEQYF,TRBV4-2,TRBJ2-7,many,NA
TGTGCCAGCAGGCCGGTCCTGGAGTCACCCCTCCACTTT,CASRPVLESPLHF,TRBV6-1,TRBJ1-6,many,NA
TGTGCCAGCGGAGACAGGAGTTCACCCCTCCACTTT,CASGDRSSPLHF,TRBV28,TRBJ1-6,many,NA
TGTGCCATCAGGCCCGTTAGCGGGGGCCACAATGAGCAGTTCTTC,CAIRPVSGGHNEQFF,TRBV10-3,TRBJ2-1,NA,TRBD2
TGTGCCAGCAGTTTCCCGGGGGCTTCATATCAGCCCCAGCATTTT,CASSFPGASYQPQHF,TRBV28,TRBJ1-5,many,NA
TGTGCCACCAGTGATACCCGCGGGGATGATGAGCAGTTCTTC,CATSDTRGDDEQFF,TRBV24-1,TRBJ2-1,NA,NA